Listed below are T cell receptor beta chains from one sample, sequenced in a study of early T cells in non-severe SARS-CoV-2 infection. Each CDR3 protein is one row after TCRdb ran MiXCR on the 5' RACE reads. The sample yields approximately 71,000 distinct CDR3 sequences, about 13% seen once. Sequenced input: whole blood. The receptors shown here come from an adult who was a healthcare worker with PCR-confirmed SARS-CoV-2 infection or an uninfected control (not recorded which). Each CDR3 is given with its conserved first and last residue. A D gene is named only where the DNA matches it firmly. Where a row states a size, it is once, few, many or the class of an expanded clone; other rows omit it.

D gene	V gene	clone size	J gene	CDR3 DNA	CDR3 protein
TRBD2	TRBV6-5	.	TRBJ2-3	TGTGCCAGCAGATCGACAGCGGGGGGGCCAGGACGTACGCAGTATTTT	CASRSTAGGPGRTQYF
.	TRBV29-1	many	TRBJ2-1	TGCAGCGTCCCCTGGCCGACCTACAATGAGCAGTTCTTC	CSVPWPTYNEQFF
.	TRBV6-5	many	TRBJ1-1	TGTGCCAGCAGCCGCGGGACGTGGGGTACTGAAGCTTTCTTT	CASSRGTWGTEAFF
.	TRBV15	many	TRBJ2-5	TGTGCCACCAGCATCCGAGCGGAGACCCAGTACTTC	CATSIRAETQYF
.	TRBV27	few	TRBJ2-7	TGTGCCAGCAGAACAATAGTGGTGGGTACCTACGAGCAGTACTTC	CASRTIVVGTYEQYF
.	TRBV3-1	few	TRBJ1-6	TGTGCCAGCAGCCGGAGTAGGGAGGCTTCACCCCTCCACTTT	CASSRSREASPLHF
.	TRBV6-1	few	TRBJ1-1	TGTGCCAGCAGTTTAAACCTCAGGGGCACTGAAGCTTTCTTT	CASSLNLRGTEAFF
.	TRBV15	few	TRBJ2-5	TGTGCCACCAGCAGAGATGGGGAAAGGGGACATCCGTACCAAGAGACCCAGTACTTC	CATSRDGERGHPYQETQYF
.	TRBV4-3	few	TRBJ2-1	TGCGCCAGCAGCCCCCTGGGGGTCTCTCGGCAGTTCTTC	CASSPLGVSRQFF
.	TRBV7-6	.	TRBJ1-1	TGTGCCAGCAGCGCAGGCGGCAGGGAGGCTTTCTTT	CASSAGGREAFF
TRBD2	TRBV28	.	TRBJ2-2	TGTGCCAGCGCAATGGGGGGGACCGGGGAGCTGTTTTTT	CASAMGGTGELFF
.	TRBV28	once	TRBJ2-3	TGTGCCAGCAGTTTTGGTTATACAGATACGCAGTATTTT	CASSFGYTDTQYF
.	TRBV7-9	few	TRBJ1-6	TGTGCCAGCAGCTTATCCGAAGGGGGGCTTTCACCCCTCCACTTT	CASSLSEGGLSPLHF
.	TRBV18	.	TRBJ2-3	TGTGCCAGCTCACTCGGACAGAGTTTAGATACGCAGTATTTT	CASSLGQSLDTQYF
TRBD2	TRBV28	few	TRBJ2-3	TGTGCCACCGAGCGGGGGAGCACAGATACGCAGTATTTT	CATERGSTDTQYF
.	TRBV6-5	.	TRBJ1-5	TGTGCCAGCAGTTCCCTGGGTGGGCTCTATCAGCCCCAGCATTTT	CASSSLGGLYQPQHF